One and the same sample provided the 29 T cell receptor beta chains below, sequenced in a study of early T cells in non-severe SARS-CoV-2 infection. TCRdb recomputed calls from the 5' RACE reads with MiXCR, one row per CDR3 protein. The repertoire holds about 52,000 distinct CDR3 sequences, with 11% as singletons. The sample comprised whole blood. All receptors come from an adult who was a healthcare worker with PCR-confirmed SARS-CoV-2 infection or an uninfected control (not recorded which).

This clonotype was counted at least ten times. The V and J genes are TRBV20-1 and TRBJ1-2; TRBD1 is a possible D gene (5 bases). With 3 bases removed from V and 6 bases from J, the gap between germline ends came to 11 bases. The CDR3 runs to 12 residues. CDR1 DFQATT and CDR2 SNEGSKA come from the germline V gene (reference sequence). The CDR3 coding sequence is TGCAGTGCTAGGGTCGAAGGGGATGGCTACACCTTC. Amino acids: CSARVEGDGYTF.

This clonotype was observed at least ten times. This sequence joins TRBV6-2 or TRBV6-3 and TRBJ2-3; TRBD2 matches at 10 bases. This CDR3 spans 15 amino acids. Germline V CDR1 and CDR2: MNHEY, SVGEGT. Trimming cost V 5 bases and J 4 bases; bases outside gene matches: 6. The CDR3 sequence is CASSSGGARPDTQYF. CDR3 bases: TGTGCCAGCAGTAGCGGGGGGGCCCGGCCAGATACGCAGTATTTT.

This clonotype has a count of ten or more. The chain has TRBV29-1 and TRBJ1-1; D is ambiguous. The CDR3 length is 12 residues. Germline CDR1 reads SQVTM; CDR2 reads ANQGSEA. V was shortened by 1 base and J by 1 base, with 4 bases between the two germline ends. CDR3 nucleotides: TGCAGCGTTGAAGGGGGGAACACTGAAGCTTTCTTT. This translates into CSVEGGNTEAFF.

V usage is TRBV6-6 and J usage is TRBJ1-3; tentatively, D is TRBD1 (6 bases). The germline V gene has CDR1 MNHNY and CDR2 SVGAGI (reference sequence). The CDR3 is made up of 15 amino acids. V gave up 7 bases and J gave up 0 bases, with 13 bases separating them. The CDR3 protein is CASMRGDTSGNTIYF. The CDR3 DNA reads as TGTGCCAGCATGAGGGGGGACACCTCTGGAAACACCATATATTTT.

The genes are TRBV11-2 and TRBJ2-5; TRBD2 aligns across 8 bases. The ends lost 0 bases at V and 4 bases at J; junction bases unmatched: 7. This CDR3 region has 16 residues. Germline CDR1 is SGHAT and CDR2 is FQNNGV. CDR3 in DNA: TGTGCCAGCAGCTTAGATCCCGCTAGCGGGTTAGAGACCCAGTACTTC. Translated: CASSLDPASGLETQYF.

This clonotype has a handful of counts. The chain is built from TRBV14 and TRBJ2-2; D uncertain. CDR3 length: 13 residues. The ends were cut back, 0 bases at V and 7 bases at J, with 6 bases in the middle. The germline CDR1 and CDR2 sequences are SGHDN and FVKESK. Here the CDR3 DNA reads TGTGCCAGCAGCCAAGATCAACACGGGGAGCTGTTTTTT. Protein: CASSQDQHGELFF.

This clonotype showed up many times. An end of the junction differs from the germline gene, which may be a read error. The V gene is TRBV7-7, the J gene TRBJ2-2; 12 bases agree with TRBD1. The CDR3 covers 18 residues. Germline V lookup: CDR1 SSHAT, CDR2 FNYEAQ (reference sequence). In nucleotides, the CDR3 is TGTGCTAGCAGCTTACTCCCCACGGGACAGGGGGCCCCCGGGGAGCTGTTTTTT. It translates to CASSLLPTGQGAPGELFF. Full variable domain (outside the CDR3, taken from reference TRBV7-7 and TRBJ2-2): GAGVSQSPRYKVTKRGQDVTLRCDPISSHATLYWYQQALGQGPEFLTYFNYEAQPDKSGLPSDRFSAERPEGSISTLTIQRTEQRDSAMYRCASSLLPTGQGAPGELFFGEGSRLTVL.

Ten or more counts support this clonotype. The V and J genes are TRBV6-5 and TRBJ1-2; 8 nucleotides align to TRBD1. The ends lost 7 bases at V and 8 bases at J; junction bases unmatched: 12. The CDR3 loop spans 14 amino acids. Germline values: CDR1 MNHEY, CDR2 SVGAGI. The CDR3 DNA follows: TGTGCCAGCACCACCGCAGGGGGCGCGGAGGGCTACACCTTC. It specifies CASTTAGGAEGYTF.

V is TRBV7-9 and J is TRBJ2-7, with D perhaps TRBD2 (6 bases). The CDR3 is 16 residues long. V shed 3 bases and J shed 0 bases, with 15 bases lying between them. CDR1 is SEHNR, CDR2 FQNEAQ, per germline (reference sequence). CDR3 sequence: CASSFGTAPSSYEQYF. In DNA, the CDR3 is TGTGCCAGCAGCTTTGGGACTGCTCCGAGCTCCTACGAGCAGTACTTC.

This clonotype was counted between two and nine times. The gene calls are TRBV7-8 and TRBJ1-1, with D tentatively TRBD1 (6 bases). V was trimmed by 5 bases and J by 0 bases, leaving 10 bases between them. This CDR3 contains 14 residues. The germline CDR1 and CDR2 sequences are SGHVS and FQNEAQ. DNA of the CDR3: TGTGCCAGCAGCCAAACAGGGCTGAACACTGAAGCTTTCTTT. This encodes CASSQTGLNTEAFF.

The chain couples TRBV6-2 or TRBV6-3 to TRBJ2-6; D not certain. Germline V lookup: CDR1 MNHEY, CDR2 SVGEGT. Between the trimmed V and J ends, which lost 7 bases and 1 base, there was a span of 11 bases. The CDR3 has 15 amino acids. Here the CDR3 reads CASTTRSSGANVLTF. Here the CDR3 DNA reads TGTGCCAGCACTACGAGAAGTTCTGGGGCCAACGTCCTGACTTTC.

This clonotype came up many times. The genes are TRBV28 and TRBJ2-7, with D perhaps matching TRBD2 (6 bases). Per the germline V gene, CDR1 is MDHEN and CDR2 is SYDVKM. CDR3 size: 15 residues. Trimming left V 4 bases short and J 5 bases short, with 18 bases between. DNA for the CDR3: TGTGCCAGCAGTTCGTCTGGGCGGGGCCCGGACGAGCAGTACTTC. This gives the protein CASSSSGRGPDEQYF.

This clonotype appeared a few times. The rearrangement uses TRBV20-1 and TRBJ2-3; D is possibly TRBD1 or TRBD2 (6 bases each). Germline-derived CDR1 and CDR2 are DFQATT and SNEGSKA (reference sequence). The CDR3 has 14 residues. V was clipped by 5 bases and J by 0 bases, with 12 bases between them. The CDR3 region is CSARRGVSTDTQYF. The DNA for the CDR3 is TGCAGTGCTCGGAGGGGGGTTAGCACAGATACGCAGTATTTT.

The chain recombines TRBV7-9 with TRBJ1-2; D possibly corresponds to TRBD1 (5 bases). Germline V CDR1 and CDR2: SEHNR, FQNEAQ (reference sequence). This CDR3 has 15 residues. The V end lost 7 bases, the J end lost 1 base, and 16 bases lay between the germline ends. This CDR3 reads CASTSSGTGNYGYTF. The CDR3 coding sequence is TGTGCCAGCACCTCCTCCGGGACCGGTAACTATGGCTACACCTTC. The variable domain in full, completed from reference TRBV7-9 and TRBJ1-2, reads DTGVSQNPRHKITKRGQNVTFRCDPISEHNRLYWYRQTLGQGPEFLTYFQNEAQLEKSRLLSDRFSAERPKGSFSTLEIQRTEQGDSAMYLCASTSSGTGNYGYTFGSGTRLTVV.

The genes are TRBV27 and TRBJ1-1; TRBD1 matches at 7 bases. This CDR3 is built from 16 residues. Germline CDR1 reads MNHEY; CDR2 reads SMNVEV (reference sequence). Germline trimming cut 4 bases from V and 0 bases from J; bases unmatched to any gene: 8. The CDR3: CASSSSTGTVNTEAFF. Written as DNA, the CDR3 is TGTGCCAGCAGTTCCTCGACAGGGACGGTGAACACTGAAGCTTTCTTT.

This clonotype was detected ten times or more. The gene calls are TRBV7-2 and TRBJ1-5; 10 bases align to TRBD1. The germline V gene encodes CDR1 SGHTA and CDR2 FQGNSA. The CDR3 is 14 residues long. V lost 0 bases and J lost 9; bases outside the gene matches: 2. The CDR3: CASSLAGTGVPQHF. Written as DNA, the CDR3 is TGTGCCAGCAGCTTAGCGGGGACAGGGGTGCCCCAGCATTTT.

The rearrangement joins TRBV20-1 to TRBJ2-1; tentative D call: TRBD2 (5 bases). Germline V lookup: CDR1 DFQATT, CDR2 SNEGSKA (reference sequence). This CDR3 spans 16 amino acids. V was cut by 0 bases and J by 10 bases, with 22 bases left in between. The CDR3, as DNA: TGCAGTGCTAGAGATAGTCGGAAATCGGGGATTGGGGAGCAGTTCTTC. This sequence encodes CSARDSRKSGIGEQFF.

This clonotype has ten or more counts. The chain carries TRBV9 and TRBJ2-5; the D call may be TRBD1 or TRBD2 (5 bases each). Trimming shortened V by 0 bases and J by 5 bases, and 14 bases separated the two germline ends. Per the germline V gene, CDR1 is SGDLS and CDR2 is YYNGEE. The CDR3 contains 15 residues. The DNA of the CDR3 is TGTGCCAGCAGCGTAGAGGACACGGGGATGGAGACCCAGTACTTC. Amino acid sequence: CASSVEDTGMETQYF.

There are many counts of this clonotype. The chain carries TRBV6-2 or TRBV6-3 and TRBJ1-1; D is perhaps TRBD1 (6 bases). The CDR3 spans 15 residues. CDR1 MNHEY and CDR2 SVGEGT come from the germline V gene. V was trimmed by 0 bases and J by 6 bases, leaving 14 bases between them. DNA for the CDR3: TGTGCCAGCAGTTACTCGCCGGACAGCCAACCTGAAGCTTTCTTT. Amino acid sequence: CASSYSPDSQPEAFF.

In this sample, this clonotype turned up a few times. CDR3 nucleotide sequence: TGTGCCAGCAGCTTAGGGGGGAGCGGGAGAGGTCGGGAGCAGTACTTC. Encoded protein: CASSLGGSGRGREQYF. V and J are TRBV7-2 and TRBJ2-7; TRBD2 matches at 8 bases. Germline V gene data show CDR1 as SGHTA and CDR2 as FQGNSA. This CDR3 region has 16 residues. The V and J ends lost 1 base and 7 bases, in that order; junction bases with no gene match: 12.

The chain carries TRBV2 and TRBJ2-7, with TRBD2 identical over 9 bases. Germline V CDR1 and CDR2: SNHLY, FYNNEI. The trim removed 4 bases at V and 5 bases at J, leaving 9 bases unmatched. There are 15 residues in the CDR3. CDR3 region: CASSASGTSRHEQYF. The CDR3 nucleotides read TGTGCCAGCAGTGCAAGCGGGACTAGCAGGCACGAGCAGTACTTC. Filled out from reference TRBV2 and TRBJ2-7, the complete variable domain reads EPEVTQTPSHQVTQMGQEVILRCVPISNHLYFYWYRQILGQKVEFLVSFYNNEISEKSEIFDDQFSVERPDGSNFTLKIRSTKLEDSAMYFCASSASGTSRHEQYFGPGTRLTVT.

This rearrangement joins TRBV12-3 or TRBV12-4 to TRBJ1-1; D not certain. Deletions cut 5 bases from V and 0 bases from J, with 7 bases between. The CDR3 extends over 13 amino acids. The CDR3, as DNA: TGTGCCAGCAGTCAGGCCATGAACACTGAAGCTTTCTTT. This gives the protein CASSQAMNTEAFF.

This clonotype has more than one count but fewer than ten. V and J are TRBV29-1 and TRBJ1-2; tentatively, D is TRBD1 (5 bases). V lost 5 bases and J 13 bases, leaving 20 bases between the germline ends. Germline V gene data show CDR1 as SQVTM and CDR2 as ANQGSEA. The CDR3 consists of 12 residues. CDR3 region: CSVSIEQGKATF. The CDR3 DNA reads as TGCAGCGTTTCTATTGAGCAGGGAAAGGCCACCTTC. Full variable domain (missing parts from reference TRBV29-1 and TRBJ1-2): SAVISQKPSRDICQRGTSLTIQCQVDSQVTMMFWYRQQPGQSLTLIATANQGSEATYESGFVIDKFPISRPNLTFSTLTVSNMSPEDSSIYLCSVSIEQGKATFGSGTRLTVV.

Ten or more counts support this clonotype. This chain uses TRBV7-6 with TRBJ1-2, with TRBD1 matching over 10 bases. The CDR3 spans 13 residues. Germline lookup yields CDR1 SGHVS and CDR2 FNYEAQ. Germline trimming cut 1 base from V and 7 bases from J; bases unmatched to any gene: 0. CDR3 in amino acids: CASSLGTGGGYTF. CDR3 nucleotides: TGTGCCAGCAGCTTAGGGACAGGGGGTGGCTACACCTTC.

This clonotype was counted a few times. The rearrangement uses TRBV7-2 and TRBJ1-5; no clear D gene. Germline V gene data show CDR1 as SGHTA and CDR2 as FQGNSA. Trimming stripped 3 bases from V and 9 bases from J, with 9 bases between. The CDR3 totals 12 residues. CDR3 residues: CASSFPPGPQHF. DNA for the CDR3: TGTGCCAGCAGCTTCCCCCCCGGGCCCCAGCATTTT.

V is TRBV7-9 and J is TRBJ2-1; 7 bases align to TRBD2. The germline V gene encodes CDR1 SEHNR and CDR2 FQNEAQ (reference sequence). The CDR3 spans 14 residues. The trim removed 4 bases at V and 6 bases at J, leaving 6 bases unmatched. The CDR3 loop reads CASSWGGTFNEQFF. In DNA, the CDR3 is TGTGCCAGCAGCTGGGGAGGGACCTTCAATGAGCAGTTCTTC.

This clonotype was detected many times. This chain links TRBV14 with TRBJ1-1; D not resolved. Germline V gene data show CDR1 as SGHDN and CDR2 as FVKESK. This CDR3 is built from 13 residues. The ends were cut back, 1 base at V and 2 bases at J, with 5 bases in the middle. This CDR3 reads CASSQAVNTEAFF. For the CDR3, the DNA is TGTGCCAGCAGCCAAGCGGTTAACACTGAAGCTTTCTTT.

The chain couples TRBV27 to TRBJ1-1; D is uncertain. CDR3 length equals 11 residues. CDR1 MNHEY and CDR2 SMNVEV come from the germline V gene (reference sequence). Trimming pared 2 bases from V and 7 bases from J, leaving 5 bases between. The CDR3 loop is CASSLGLEAFF. The CDR3 DNA reads as TGTGCCAGCAGTTTAGGCCTTGAAGCTTTCTTT.

In this sample, this clonotype turned up a few times. J is TRBJ1-5 and V is TRBV28, with D unclear. V was trimmed by 5 bases and J by 4 bases, leaving 6 bases between them. CDR3 size: 12 residues. The germline V gene encodes CDR1 MDHEN and CDR2 SYDVKM. CDR3 amino acids: CASSGVNQPQHF. The CDR3 region has the DNA TGTGCCAGCAGTGGAGTAAATCAGCCCCAGCATTTT. The full variable domain, its missing parts supplied by reference TRBV28 and TRBJ1-5, is DVKVTQSSRYLVKRTGEKVFLECVQDMDHENMFWYRQDPGLGLRLIYFSYDVKMKEKGDIPEGYSVSREKKERFSLILESASTNQTSMYLCASSGVNQPQHFGDGTRLSIL.